This T cell receptor beta chain emerged from a study of T cells after yellow fever vaccination. Findings of the study overall: From the bulk population, abundant clonotypes could contaminate and appear within FACS-sorted repertoires.

This clonotype was seen a handful of times. Its antigen is still unknown. TCRdb analysed the 5' RACE reads with MiXCR anew, one entry per CDR3 protein. Among around 340,000 distinct CDR3 sequences listed, roughly an eighth were seen once. V lost 3 bases to trimming and J lost 6 bases; unmatched junction nucleotides: 5. This CDR3 spans 14 amino acids. Germline loops: CDR1 DFQATT, CDR2 SNEGSKA (reference sequence). This rearrangement joins TRBV20-1 to TRBJ1-2, with 12 bases lining up with TRBD1. The sequenced sample was CD4+ T cells sorted from PBMCs, obtained 15 days after the yellow fever booster vaccination. The clonotype was recovered from a man aged 18-30 years who received the YFV17D yellow fever vaccine. CDR3 bases: TGCAGTGCTAGGGAGGGACAGGGGGCCAATGGCTACACCTTC. It codes for CSAREGQGANGYTF.